Below, 29 T cell receptor beta chains from the same sample are listed, as sequenced in a study of T-cell memory formation after mild COVID-19 (dated by TCRdb to the early 2020s). Receptor libraries were prepared by 5' RACE. Sequencing was performed on an Illumina NovaSeq 6000. The public reads were reanalyzed by TCRdb: fastp trimming at Q25, MiXCR alignment, in-frame beta chains only. CDR3 protein duplicates are merged, each entry listing the most common genes and DNA. Recorded for this sample are 350,000 to 500,000 distinct CDR3 sequences; around 22% of them occurred a single time. The ten largest clones add up to roughly 13% of the sample. The sample taken for sequencing was PBMCs or a T cell subset sorted from them (not recorded which). The source is an adult woman who had mild COVID-19 (a few samples of this study predate the infection). The sample titles of this study are shuffled in the database, so cell type and time point are left out; the donor was told from shared clones.

The chain has TRBV24-1 and TRBJ2-1; D is unclear. Germline CDR1 and CDR2: KGHDR and SFDVKD. The CDR3 length is 13 residues. V was trimmed by 5 bases and J by 9 bases, leaving 13 bases between them. CDR3 protein: CATSVPPAREQFF. In nucleotides, the CDR3 is TGTGCCACCAGTGTCCCACCTGCTCGTGAGCAGTTCTTC.

This clonotype was detected many times. This sequence joins TRBV5-1 and TRBJ2-2; no clear D gene. Looked up from germline, CDR1 is SGHRS and CDR2 is YFSETQ. The CDR3 is 13 residues long. V was pared by 0 bases and J by 1 base, with 1 base between. The CDR3 here is CASSLGNTGELFF. CDR3 nucleotide sequence: TGCGCCAGCAGCTTGGGGAACACCGGGGAGCTGTTTTTT.

About this clonotype itself: Possible read error: a much larger clone is one base away. The rearrangement uses TRBV5-1 and TRBJ2-3, with D perhaps matching TRBD1 or TRBD2 (5 bases each). Per the germline V gene, CDR1 is SGHRS and CDR2 is YFSETQ. Trimming pared 8 bases from V and 3 bases from J, leaving 16 bases between. The CDR3 has 14 amino acids. CDR3 residues: CARRPWGNTDTQYF. The CDR3 coding sequence is TGCGCCAGAAGACCCTGGGGGAATACAGATACGCAGTATTTT.

The chain employs TRBV7-2 and TRBJ1-1; 9 positions agree with TRBD1. The J segment lost 5 bases and the V segment lost 5 bases, leaving 9 bases of the junction unmatched. The CDR3 is made up of 15 amino acids. Looked up from germline, CDR1 is SGHTA and CDR2 is FQGNSA. This CDR3 reads CASSPGTGYRTEAFF. The CDR3 coding sequence is TGTGCCAGCAGCCCCGGGACAGGGTATAGAACTGAAGCTTTCTTT.

The chain couples TRBV18 to TRBJ2-5; TRBD1 might be the D (6 bases). V gave up 5 bases and J gave up 1 base, with 14 bases separating them. The CDR3 loop spans 15 amino acids. Germline V gives CDR1 KGHSH, CDR2 LQKENI. CDR3 coding DNA: TGTGCCAGCTCAAATTTAGGACAGACCCAAGAGACCCAGTACTTC. Protein: CASSNLGQTQETQYF.

J is TRBJ2-7 and V is TRBV20-1; 10 bases agree with TRBD2. Germline values: CDR1 DFQATT, CDR2 SNEGSKA (reference sequence). The CDR3 loop spans 13 amino acids. V lost 6 bases and J lost 2; bases outside the gene matches: 4. This chain's CDR3 is CSAASGRAYEQYF. The CDR3, as DNA: TGCAGTGCAGCCAGCGGGAGGGCCTACGAGCAGTACTTC.

V usage is TRBV10-3 and J usage is TRBJ2-7; TRBD2 is a possible D gene (5 bases). V was cut by 3 bases and J by 9 bases, with 18 bases left in between. CDR1 and CDR2 from the germline V gene are ENHRY and SYGVKD. The CDR3 extends over 14 amino acids. The CDR3 coding sequence is TGTGCCATCAGTGAAAGCCAGACTACTACTGGGCAGTACTTC. Its translation: CAISESQTTTGQYF.

This clonotype was seen only a few times. As DNA, the CDR3 is TGTGCCAGCATCCTGGGACTACATAGCGATGAGCAGTTCTTC. Protein: CASILGLHSDEQFF. The chain carries TRBV12-3 or TRBV12-4 and TRBJ2-1, with 7 bases lining up with TRBD2. The CDR3 has 14 amino acids. Trimming at V came to 7 bases and at J to 8 bases, leaving 11 bases not matched to a gene.

This clonotype was observed at least ten times. The V gene is TRBV24-1, the J gene TRBJ1-5; TRBD1 is a possible D gene (6 bases). This CDR3 comprises 13 residues. The V gene's germline CDR1 is KGHDR and CDR2 SFDVKD. Trimming left V 9 bases short and J 3 bases short, with 11 bases between. CDR3 loop: CATSDSLNQPQHF. The CDR3 nucleotides read TGTGCCACCTCGGACAGCCTCAATCAGCCCCAGCATTTT.

This chain links TRBV7-2 with TRBJ2-3, with D perhaps matching TRBD1 (6 bases). Germline CDR1 SGHTA, CDR2 FQGNSA. The V end was cut by 2 bases, the J end by 2 bases, with 14 bases between. The CDR3 runs 16 residues. CDR3 sequence (DNA): TGTGCCAGCAGCTTATACAGGGACGGCTACACAGATACGCAGTATTTT. Encoded protein: CASSLYRDGYTDTQYF.

CDR3 amino acids: CASSELGQSDYSGNTIYF. The CDR3, as DNA: TGTGCCAGCAGTGAATTGGGACAGTCTGATTACTCTGGAAACACCATATATTTT. This sequence joins TRBV25-1 and TRBJ1-3; TRBD1 aligns across 7 bases. CDR3 length equals 18 residues. Per the germline V gene, CDR1 is MGHDK and CDR2 is SYGVNS. Losses at the gene ends were 1 base for V and 0 bases for J; bases not matched to a gene: 9. The complete variable domain, with remaining parts taken from reference TRBV25-1 and TRBJ1-3, reads EADIYQTPRYLVIGTGKKITLECSQTMGHDKMYWYQQDPGMELHLIHYSYGVNSTEKGDLSSESTVSRIRTEHFPLTLESARPSHTSQYLCASSELGQSDYSGNTIYFGEGSWLTVV.

The chain is built from TRBV7-2 and TRBJ1-2; 7 nucleotides agree with TRBD1. After removal of 4 bases from V and 3 bases from J, the junction contained 8 bases not matched to a gene. Germline CDR1 SGHTA, CDR2 FQGNSA. There are 15 residues in the CDR3. In DNA, the CDR3 is TGTGCCAGCAGCTCACACCGCGACAGGGACTATGGCTACACCTTC. Translation gives CASSSHRDRDYGYTF.

The chain combines TRBV25-1 with TRBJ2-1; TRBD1 might be the D (6 bases). Germline-derived CDR1 and CDR2 are MGHDK and SYGVNS. There are 14 residues in the CDR3. The V end was cut by 5 bases, the J end by 5 bases, with 13 bases between. The CDR3 is CASSLGARNNEQFF. CDR3 DNA sequence: TGTGCCAGCAGTTTGGGGGCGCGGAACAATGAGCAGTTCTTC.

The chain couples TRBV12-3 or TRBV12-4 to TRBJ1-1; 8 nucleotides align to TRBD1. After removal of 7 bases from V and 4 bases from J, the junction contained 11 bases not matched to a gene. This CDR3 comprises 15 residues. CDR3 nucleotide sequence: TGTGCCAGCACCCCCTGGGGTACAGGGGGCACTGAAGCTTTCTTT. It specifies CASTPWGTGGTEAFF.

There are a few counts of this clonotype. The chain is built from TRBV12-3 or TRBV12-4 and TRBJ2-7; perhaps D is TRBD1 or TRBD2 (5 bases each). Trimming removed 7 bases at V and 7 bases at J, with 20 bases between. The CDR3 runs 14 residues. CDR3 amino acids: CASTHRDLPREQYF. The CDR3 DNA follows: TGTGCCAGCACCCACCGGGACCTCCCAAGAGAGCAGTACTTC.

The sample holds a few counts of this clonotype. CDR3 DNA: TGTGCCAGCAGCCTTTTATCCCAGGCTCGAAATTCACCCCTCCACTTT. Protein: CASSLLSQARNSPLHF. This chain links TRBV5-8 with TRBJ1-6; D not resolved. Trimming pared 4 bases from V and 7 bases from J, leaving 18 bases between. From germline, CDR1 is SGHTS and CDR2 YDEGEE. The CDR3 is 16 residues long.

This clonotype occurred a few times. The genes are TRBV27 and TRBJ1-1; D is possibly TRBD1 (5 bases). CDR1 and CDR2 from the germline V gene are MNHEY and SMNVEV (reference sequence). V was clipped by 6 bases and J by 4 bases, with 12 bases between them. The CDR3 consists of 13 residues. The CDR3 DNA follows: TGTGCCAGCAGCACCCCCAGGGCCACTGAAGCTTTCTTT. Translated: CASSTPRATEAFF.

This clonotype came up many times. V gene TRBV5-1 combines with J gene TRBJ2-2; 7 positions match TRBD1. Germline V gives CDR1 SGHRS, CDR2 YFSETQ. Germline trimming cut 1 base from V and 3 bases from J; bases unmatched to any gene: 3. The CDR3 is made up of 15 amino acids. As DNA, the CDR3 is TGCGCCAGCAGCTTGCTTACAGGGGACACCGGGGAGCTGTTTTTT. Amino acids: CASSLLTGDTGELFF.

This clonotype was seen more than once but under ten times. The chain couples TRBV20-1 to TRBJ2-7, with 12 bases that match TRBD2. CDR3 length: 14 residues. The ends lost 1 base at V and 6 bases at J; junction bases unmatched: 4. The germline V gene has CDR1 DFQATT and CDR2 SNEGSKA (reference sequence). CDR3 residues: CSARASGRALEQYF. CDR3 DNA sequence: TGCAGTGCTAGAGCTAGCGGGAGGGCCCTCGAGCAGTACTTC.

J is TRBJ2-2 and V is TRBV24-1, with D hard to call. CDR1 and CDR2 from the germline V gene are KGHDR and SFDVKD. Trimming left V 3 bases short and J 0 bases short, with 10 bases between. The CDR3 has 16 residues. For the CDR3, the DNA is TGTGCCACCAGTGATCCCAGGACCCCGAACACCGGGGAGCTGTTTTTT. As protein: CATSDPRTPNTGELFF.

The chain has TRBV12-3 or TRBV12-4 and TRBJ1-1; weak D call: TRBD1 (5 bases). The ends were cut back, 2 bases at V and 0 bases at J, with 7 bases in the middle. This CDR3 spans 14 amino acids. CDR3 sequence: CASSLSGVNTEAFF. The DNA for the CDR3 is TGTGCCAGCAGTTTATCGGGGGTGAACACTGAAGCTTTCTTT.

The rearrangement uses TRBV29-1 and TRBJ2-7; D unclear. V was shortened by 5 bases and J by 5 bases, with 13 bases between the two germline ends. This CDR3 region has 12 residues. In germline, CDR1 is SQVTM, CDR2 ANQGSEA. The CDR3 loop reads CSVRWGLDEQYF. CDR3 nucleotides: TGCAGCGTTCGGTGGGGATTAGACGAGCAGTACTTC.

This clonotype has only a few counts. This CDR3 is CASSLDGGRGEQFF. CDR3 coding DNA: TGCGCCAGCAGCTTGGATGGGGGCCGGGGTGAGCAGTTCTTC. The genes are TRBV5-1 and TRBJ2-1; perhaps TRBD1 as D (6 bases). Germline CDR1 is SGHRS and CDR2 is YFSETQ. The CDR3 sequence is 14 residues long. With 0 bases removed from V and 9 bases from J, the gap between germline ends came to 13 bases.

This clonotype occurred a few times. The chain uses TRBV12-3 or TRBV12-4 and TRBJ2-7; tentatively, D is TRBD1 (6 bases). Trimming stripped 4 bases from V and 3 bases from J, with 13 bases between. This CDR3 region has 14 residues. CDR3 DNA sequence: TGTGCCAGCAGTTCTCCGCGACAGGACTACGAGCAGTACTTC. Translation gives CASSSPRQDYEQYF.

V usage is TRBV20-1 and J usage is TRBJ2-1; D is uncertain. The germline CDR1 and CDR2 sequences are DFQATT and SNEGSKA (reference sequence). Trimming removed 4 bases at V and 0 bases at J, with 7 bases between. The CDR3 has 13 residues. CDR3 protein: CSAITDSYNEQFF. Here the CDR3 DNA reads TGCAGTGCTATCACCGACTCCTACAATGAGCAGTTCTTC.

The rearrangement links TRBV12-3 or TRBV12-4 to TRBJ1-1; TRBD1 might be the D (6 bases). The CDR3 runs 13 residues. V lost 8 bases to trimming and J lost 3 bases, with 13 bases between them. The CDR3 nucleotides read TGTGCCAGCTGGAGGGGGACATACACTGAAGCTTTCTTT. Protein product: CASWRGTYTEAFF.

The gene calls are TRBV7-9 and TRBJ1-5; maybe TRBD1 (5 bases). CDR1 is SEHNR and CDR2 is FQNEAQ in the germline V gene (reference sequence). The CDR3 has 15 residues. Trimming cost V 5 bases and J 0 bases, with 11 bases left between them. The CDR3 here is CASSPGTHSNQPQHF. In DNA, the CDR3 is TGTGCCAGCAGCCCCGGGACTCATAGCAATCAGCCCCAGCATTTT.

CDR3: CASSEGTGGFETQYF. The CDR3 DNA reads TGTGCCAGCAGCGAGGGGACAGGGGGCTTCGAGACCCAGTACTTC. This chain links TRBV3-1 with TRBJ2-5, with TRBD1 matching 12 bases. Per germline, CDR1 LGHDT and CDR2 YNNKEL (reference sequence). The CDR3 loop spans 15 amino acids. V shed 5 bases and J 5 bases; nucleotides not matched to a gene: 6.

The genes are TRBV11-3 and TRBJ2-6; perhaps D is TRBD1 or TRBD2 (5 bases each). Trimming cost V 4 bases and J 0 bases, with 19 bases left between them. The CDR3 runs 19 residues. Germline V gives CDR1 SGHNT, CDR2 YENEEA. CDR3 DNA sequence: TGTGCCAGCAGCTCTCACCCCGGGACGGGCCTCTCTGGGGCCAACGTCCTGACTTTC. Translation: CASSSHPGTGLSGANVLTF.